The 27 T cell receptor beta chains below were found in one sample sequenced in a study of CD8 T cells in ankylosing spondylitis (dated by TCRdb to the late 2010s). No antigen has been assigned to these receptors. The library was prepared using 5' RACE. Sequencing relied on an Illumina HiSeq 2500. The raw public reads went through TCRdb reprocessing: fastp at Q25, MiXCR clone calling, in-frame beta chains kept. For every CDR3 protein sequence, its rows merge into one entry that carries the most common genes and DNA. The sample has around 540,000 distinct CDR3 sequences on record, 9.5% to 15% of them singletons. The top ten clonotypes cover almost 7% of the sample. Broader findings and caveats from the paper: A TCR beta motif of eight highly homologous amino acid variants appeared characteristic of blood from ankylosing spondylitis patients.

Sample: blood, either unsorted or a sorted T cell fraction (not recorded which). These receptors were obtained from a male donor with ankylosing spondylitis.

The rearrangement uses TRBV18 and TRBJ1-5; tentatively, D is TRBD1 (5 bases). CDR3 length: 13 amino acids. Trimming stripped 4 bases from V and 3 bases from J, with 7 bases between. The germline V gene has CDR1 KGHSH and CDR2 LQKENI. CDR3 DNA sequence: TGTGCCAGCTCACGACAGAACAATCAGCCCCAGCATTTT. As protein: CASSRQNNQPQHF. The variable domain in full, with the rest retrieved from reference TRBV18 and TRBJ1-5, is NAGVMQNPRHLVRRRGQEARLRCSPMKGHSHVYWYRQLPEEGLKFMVYLQKENIIDESGMPKERFSAEFPKEGPSILRIQQVVRGDSAAYFCASSRQNNQPQHFGDGTRLSIL.

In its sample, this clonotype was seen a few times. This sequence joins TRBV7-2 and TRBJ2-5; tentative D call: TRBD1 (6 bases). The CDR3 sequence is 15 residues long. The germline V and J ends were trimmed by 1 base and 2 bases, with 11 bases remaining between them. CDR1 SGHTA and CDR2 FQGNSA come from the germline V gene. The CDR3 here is CASSLGGHSQETQYF. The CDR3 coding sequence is TGTGCCAGCAGCTTAGGGGGGCACTCTCAAGAGACCCAGTACTTC.

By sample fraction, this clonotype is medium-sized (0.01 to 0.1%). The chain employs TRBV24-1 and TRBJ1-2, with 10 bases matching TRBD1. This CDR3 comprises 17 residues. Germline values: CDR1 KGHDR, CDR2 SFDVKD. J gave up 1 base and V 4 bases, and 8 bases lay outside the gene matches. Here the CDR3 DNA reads TGTGCCACCAGTGACCCCGGACAGGGGGTCTTTAACTATGGCTACACCTTC. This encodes CATSDPGQGVFNYGYTF.

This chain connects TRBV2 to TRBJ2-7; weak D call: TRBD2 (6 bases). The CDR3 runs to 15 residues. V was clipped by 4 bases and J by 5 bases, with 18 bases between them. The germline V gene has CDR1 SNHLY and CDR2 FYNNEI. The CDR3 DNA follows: TGTGCCAGCAGTGCAGGTAGGCTAGCGTGGAACGAGCAGTACGTC. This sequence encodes CASSAGRLAWNEQYV.

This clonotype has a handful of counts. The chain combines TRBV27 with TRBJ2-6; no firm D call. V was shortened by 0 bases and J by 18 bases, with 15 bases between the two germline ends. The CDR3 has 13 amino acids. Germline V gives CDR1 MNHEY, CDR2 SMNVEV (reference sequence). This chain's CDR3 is CASSLSWQAPPTF. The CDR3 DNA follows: TGTGCCAGCAGTTTATCCTGGCAGGCACCCCCGACTTTC.

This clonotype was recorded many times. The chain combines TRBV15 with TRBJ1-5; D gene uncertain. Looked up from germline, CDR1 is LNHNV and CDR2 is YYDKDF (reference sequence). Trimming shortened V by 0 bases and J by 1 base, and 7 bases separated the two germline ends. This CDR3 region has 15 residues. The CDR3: CATSRDIGSNQPQHF. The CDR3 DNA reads TGTGCCACCAGCAGAGATATTGGGAGCAATCAGCCCCAGCATTTT.

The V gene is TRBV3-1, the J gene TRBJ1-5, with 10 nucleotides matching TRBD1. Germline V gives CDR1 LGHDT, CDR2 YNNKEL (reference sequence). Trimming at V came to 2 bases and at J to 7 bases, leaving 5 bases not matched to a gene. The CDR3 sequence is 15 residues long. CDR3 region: CASSQFADRGQPQHF. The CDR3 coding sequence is TGTGCCAGCAGCCAATTTGCGGACAGGGGGCAGCCCCAGCATTTT. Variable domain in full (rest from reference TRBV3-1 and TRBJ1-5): DTAVSQTPKYLVTQMGNDKSIKCEQNLGHDTMYWYKQDSKKFLKIMFSYNNKELIINETVPNRFSPKSPDKAHLNLHINSLELGDSAVYFCASSQFADRGQPQHFGDGTRLSIL.

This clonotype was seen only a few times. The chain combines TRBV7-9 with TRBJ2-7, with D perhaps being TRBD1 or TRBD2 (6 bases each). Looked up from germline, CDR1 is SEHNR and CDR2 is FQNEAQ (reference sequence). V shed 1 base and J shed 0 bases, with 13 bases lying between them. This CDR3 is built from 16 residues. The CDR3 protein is CASSLGRDISSYEQYF. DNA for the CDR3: TGTGCCAGCAGCTTAGGGAGGGACATAAGCTCCTACGAGCAGTACTTC.

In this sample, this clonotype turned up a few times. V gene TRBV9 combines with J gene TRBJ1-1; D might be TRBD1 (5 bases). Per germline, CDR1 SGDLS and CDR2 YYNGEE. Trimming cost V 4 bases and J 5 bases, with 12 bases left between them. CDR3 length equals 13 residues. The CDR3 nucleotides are TGTGCCAGCAGCTGGGGGGGGAGAACTGAAGCTTTCTTT. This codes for CASSWGGRTEAFF.

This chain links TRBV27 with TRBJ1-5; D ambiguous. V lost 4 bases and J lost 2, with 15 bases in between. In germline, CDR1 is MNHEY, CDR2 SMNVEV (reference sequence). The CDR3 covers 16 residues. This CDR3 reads CASSYNVGFGNQPQHF. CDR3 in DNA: TGTGCCAGCAGTTATAATGTCGGTTTCGGCAATCAGCCCCAGCATTTT.

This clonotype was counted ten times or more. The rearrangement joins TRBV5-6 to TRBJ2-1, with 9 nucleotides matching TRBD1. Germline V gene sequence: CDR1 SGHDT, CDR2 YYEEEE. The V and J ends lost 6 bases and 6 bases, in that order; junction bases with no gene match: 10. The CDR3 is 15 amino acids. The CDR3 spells CASTGDRVVLNEQFF. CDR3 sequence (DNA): TGTGCCAGCACCGGGGACAGGGTTGTTCTCAATGAGCAGTTCTTC.

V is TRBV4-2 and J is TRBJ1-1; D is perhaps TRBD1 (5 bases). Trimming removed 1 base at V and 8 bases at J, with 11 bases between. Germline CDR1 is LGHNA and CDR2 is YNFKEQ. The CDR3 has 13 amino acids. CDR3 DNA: TGTGCCAGCAGCCAAGCGACAGCGATCGAAGCTTTCTTT. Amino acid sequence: CASSQATAIEAFF.

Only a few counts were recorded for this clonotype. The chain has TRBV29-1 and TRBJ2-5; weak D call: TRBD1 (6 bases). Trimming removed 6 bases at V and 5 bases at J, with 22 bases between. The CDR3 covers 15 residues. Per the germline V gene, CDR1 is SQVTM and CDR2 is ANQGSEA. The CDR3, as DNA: TGCAGCGTAACCTCCGGGACACAGGAGGTGGAGACCCAGTACTTC. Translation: CSVTSGTQEVETQYF.

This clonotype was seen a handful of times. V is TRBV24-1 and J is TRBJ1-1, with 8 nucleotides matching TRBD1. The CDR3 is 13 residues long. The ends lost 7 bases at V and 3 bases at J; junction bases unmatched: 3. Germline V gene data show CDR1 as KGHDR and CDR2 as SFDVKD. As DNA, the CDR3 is TGTGCCACCAGACAGGGGGTGGACACTGAAGCTTTCTTT. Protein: CATRQGVDTEAFF.

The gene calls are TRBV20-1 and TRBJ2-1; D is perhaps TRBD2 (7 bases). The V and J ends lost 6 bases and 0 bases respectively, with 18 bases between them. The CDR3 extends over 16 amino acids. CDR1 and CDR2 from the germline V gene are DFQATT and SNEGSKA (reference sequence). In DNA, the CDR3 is TGCAGTGCCCCTAGGGGGGAGGGCCTCTCCTACAATGAGCAGTTCTTC. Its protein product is CSAPRGEGLSYNEQFF.

The CDR3 reads CSVEDRGRVGEQYF. The CDR3 DNA follows: TGCAGCGTTGAAGATCGAGGCAGGGTGGGAGAGCAGTACTTC. The chain is built from TRBV29-1 and TRBJ2-7, with D maybe TRBD1 (5 bases). Germline assignment: CDR1 SQVTM and CDR2 ANQGSEA. The CDR3 has 14 residues. The V and J ends lost 0 bases and 7 bases respectively, with 16 bases between them.

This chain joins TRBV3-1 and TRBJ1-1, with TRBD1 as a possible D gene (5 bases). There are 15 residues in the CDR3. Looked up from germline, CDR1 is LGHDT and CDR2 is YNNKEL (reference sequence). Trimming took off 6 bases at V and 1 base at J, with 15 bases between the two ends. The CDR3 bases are TGTGCCAGCAGGAGAACAGGAGCGAAGAACACTGAAGCTTTCTTT. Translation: CASRRTGAKNTEAFF. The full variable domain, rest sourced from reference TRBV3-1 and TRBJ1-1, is DTAVSQTPKYLVTQMGNDKSIKCEQNLGHDTMYWYKQDSKKFLKIMFSYNNKELIINETVPNRFSPKSPDKAHLNLHINSLELGDSAVYFCASRRTGAKNTEAFFGQGTRLTVV.

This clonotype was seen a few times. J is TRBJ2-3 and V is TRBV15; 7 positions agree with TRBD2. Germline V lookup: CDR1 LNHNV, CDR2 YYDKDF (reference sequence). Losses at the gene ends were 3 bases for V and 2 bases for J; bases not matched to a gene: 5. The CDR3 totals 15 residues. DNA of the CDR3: TGTGCCACCAGCAGGGGGGGGGATCTCACAGATACGCAGTATTTT. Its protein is CATSRGGDLTDTQYF.

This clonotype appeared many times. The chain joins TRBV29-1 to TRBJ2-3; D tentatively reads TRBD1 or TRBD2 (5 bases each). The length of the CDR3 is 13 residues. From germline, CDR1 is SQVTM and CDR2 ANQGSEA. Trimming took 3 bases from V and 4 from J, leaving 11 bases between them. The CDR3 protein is CSVEEAGPDTQYF. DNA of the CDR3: TGCAGCGTTGAGGAGGCAGGGCCAGATACGCAGTATTTT.

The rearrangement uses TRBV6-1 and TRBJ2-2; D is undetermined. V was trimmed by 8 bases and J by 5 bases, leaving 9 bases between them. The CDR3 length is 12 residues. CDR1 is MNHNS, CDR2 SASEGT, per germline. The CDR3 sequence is CASSTRTGELFF. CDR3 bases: TGTGCCAGCTCCACGCGGACCGGGGAGCTGTTTTTT.

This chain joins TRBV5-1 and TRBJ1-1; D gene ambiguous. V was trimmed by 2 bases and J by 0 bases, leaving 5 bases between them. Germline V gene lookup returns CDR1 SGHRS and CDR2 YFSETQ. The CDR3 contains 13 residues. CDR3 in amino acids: CASSFEMNTEAFF. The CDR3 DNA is TGCGCCAGCAGCTTTGAGATGAACACTGAAGCTTTCTTT.

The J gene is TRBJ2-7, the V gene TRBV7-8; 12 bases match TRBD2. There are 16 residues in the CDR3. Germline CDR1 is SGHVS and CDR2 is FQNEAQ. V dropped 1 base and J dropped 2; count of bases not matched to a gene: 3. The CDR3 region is CASSLGTSGKPYEQYF. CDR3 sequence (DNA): TGTGCCAGCAGCTTAGGGACTAGCGGGAAACCCTACGAGCAGTACTTC.

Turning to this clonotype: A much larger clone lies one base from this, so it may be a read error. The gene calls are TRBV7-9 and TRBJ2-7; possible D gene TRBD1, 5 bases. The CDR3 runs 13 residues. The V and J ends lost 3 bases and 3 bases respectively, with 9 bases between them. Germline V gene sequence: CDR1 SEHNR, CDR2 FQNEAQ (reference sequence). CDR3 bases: TGTGCCAGCAGCTTCTCCAGGGACTACGAGCAGTACTTC. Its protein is CASSFSRDYEQYF.

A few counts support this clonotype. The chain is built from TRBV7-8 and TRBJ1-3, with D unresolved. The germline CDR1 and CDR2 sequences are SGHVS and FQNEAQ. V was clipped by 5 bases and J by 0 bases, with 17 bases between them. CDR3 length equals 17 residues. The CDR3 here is CASSQRRGTSSGNTIYF. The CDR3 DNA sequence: TGTGCCAGCAGCCAAAGGCGGGGAACCAGCTCTGGAAACACCATATATTTT.

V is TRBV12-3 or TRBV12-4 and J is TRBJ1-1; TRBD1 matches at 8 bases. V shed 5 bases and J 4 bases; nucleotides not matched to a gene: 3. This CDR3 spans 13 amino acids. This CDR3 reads CASSNRGITEAFF. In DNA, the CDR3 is TGTGCCAGCAGTAACAGGGGGATCACTGAAGCTTTCTTT.

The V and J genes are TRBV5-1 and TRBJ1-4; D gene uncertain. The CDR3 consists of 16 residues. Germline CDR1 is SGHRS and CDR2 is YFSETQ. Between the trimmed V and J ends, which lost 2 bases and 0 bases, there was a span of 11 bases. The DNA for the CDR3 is TGCGCCAGCAGCTTAGGACCCTCTGCAACTAATGAAAAACTGTTTTTT. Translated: CASSLGPSATNEKLFF.

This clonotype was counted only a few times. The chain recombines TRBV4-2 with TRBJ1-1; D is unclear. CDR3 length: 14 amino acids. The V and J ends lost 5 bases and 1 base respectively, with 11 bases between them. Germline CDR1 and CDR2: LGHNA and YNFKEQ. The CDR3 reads CASSFQLENTEAFF. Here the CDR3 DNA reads TGTGCCAGCAGCTTTCAATTGGAGAACACTGAAGCTTTCTTT.